The 18 T cell receptor beta chains in this list originate from one sample, sequenced in a study of metastatic and nonmetastatic thyroid tumors. TCRdb re-called clones via MiXCR from the PCR reads. The data hold tens of thousands of clones, with roughly 22% observed a single time. Ahead of thyroid surgery, no patient had received treatment of any kind. Sequencing was done on a sample of blood. The source of these receptors is a female donor with papillary thyroid cancer or a benign thyroid nodule (not recorded which). Some clones in this sample may be carry-over from other donors' samples.

Many counts were recorded for this clone. V gene TRBV5-1 combines with J gene TRBJ2-7; TRBD2 matches at 7 bases. Trimming cost V 2 bases and J 1 base; bases outside gene matches: 3. In germline, CDR1 is SGHRS, CDR2 YFSETQ. The length of the CDR3 is 14 residues. CDR3 protein: CASSFARESYEQYF. The CDR3 nucleotides read TGCGCCAGCAGCTTTGCGCGGGAGTCCTACGAGCAGTACTTC.

The gene calls are TRBV7-2 and TRBJ1-5; D perhaps matches TRBD1 (6 bases). Trimming cost V 5 bases and J 3 bases, with 8 bases left between them. CDR3 length equals 13 residues. Germline CDR1 SGHTA, CDR2 FQGNSA. The CDR3 loop reads CASSRDNNQPQHF. DNA of the CDR3: TGTGCCAGCAGCCGGGACAACAATCAGCCCCAGCATTTT.

This clone was seen repeatedly, ten times or more. This may arise from a read error, as a much more abundant clone is one base away. Other DNA sequences in the sample encode the same CDR3. The V gene is TRBV25-1, the J gene TRBJ2-1, with D perhaps matching TRBD2 (6 bases). Deletions cut 5 bases from V and 2 bases from J, with 22 bases between. This CDR3 has 18 residues. In germline, CDR1 is MGHDK, CDR2 SYGVNS. The CDR3 sequence is CASSPRSGSGQPYNEQFF. The CDR3 nucleotides read TGTGCCAGCAGTCCCCGCAGCGGGTCGGGGCAGCCCTACAATGAGCAGTTCTTC.

This clone rates as medium-sized. As DNA, the CDR3 is TGTGCCAGCAGCCGCGACAGGGGCAATCAGCCCCAGCATTTT. Translated: CASSRDRGNQPQHF. The chain employs TRBV6-2 or TRBV6-3 and TRBJ1-5; TRBD1 agrees at 7 bases. The V segment lost 6 bases and the J segment 2 bases; nucleotides outside the gene matches: 4. Germline-derived CDR1 and CDR2 are MNHEY and SVGEGT. The CDR3 is made up of 14 amino acids.

Many counts were recorded for this clone. The same CDR3 also results from other DNA sequences found in this sample. CDR3 nucleotide sequence: TGTGCCAGCAGCTCTGGGACGCCCTACGAGCAGTACTTC. It translates to CASSSGTPYEQYF. The J gene is TRBJ2-7, the V gene TRBV7-2; either TRBD1 or TRBD2 may supply D (5 bases each). The CDR3 contains 13 residues. The ends were cut back, 4 bases at V and 2 bases at J, with 9 bases in the middle. CDR1 SGHTA and CDR2 FQGNSA come from the germline V gene.

This clone is deemed medium-sized. V gene TRBV6-1 combines with J gene TRBJ1-6, with D perhaps matching TRBD1 (5 bases). The CDR3 consists of 13 residues. V was cut by 6 bases and J by 6 bases, with 9 bases left in between. Germline CDR1 reads MNHNS; CDR2 reads SASEGT. This CDR3 reads CASRGLINSPLHF. CDR3 bases: TGTGCCAGCAGGGGACTGATTAATTCACCCCTCCACTTT.

This clone was counted only a few times. The CDR3 reads CAIRLPGGSYEQYF. Here the CDR3 DNA reads TGTGCTATCAGACTCCCAGGGGGTTCCTACGAGCAGTACTTC. This chain connects TRBV28 to TRBJ2-7; 7 positions match TRBD1. In germline, CDR1 is MDHEN, CDR2 SYDVKM. The CDR3 covers 14 residues.

There are a few counts of this clone. The genes are TRBV28 and TRBJ1-3; no reliable D call. The CDR3 is 17 amino acids. Germline V gene lookup returns CDR1 MDHEN and CDR2 SYDVKM. Trimming stripped 5 bases from V and 4 bases from J, with 21 bases between. CDR3 nucleotide sequence: TGTGCCAGCAGTCCCCCGGTACAGCTGAGCTCCGGAAACACCATATATTTT. The encoded protein is CASSPPVQLSSGNTIYF.

In its sample, this clone was seen a few times. This rearrangement joins TRBV6-1 to TRBJ2-7, with TRBD2 identical over 10 bases. J lost 5 bases, V lost 5 bases, and 6 bases had no gene match. CDR3 length equals 14 residues. Germline CDR1 and CDR2: MNHNS and SASEGT. CDR3 sequence reads: CASSITSGTDEQYF. Here the CDR3 DNA reads TGTGCCAGCAGTATTACTAGCGGGACCGACGAGCAGTACTTC.

A remark on this clone: Germline and junction disagree at one end, which may indicate a read error. The sample contains more than one DNA sequence encoding this CDR3. The CDR3 nucleotides read TGTGCCACCAGCCCCCGACTAGCTGGAGGGATCGCCGGTGAGCTGTTTTTT. This encodes CATSPRLAGGIAGELFF. This chain uses TRBV24-1 with TRBJ2-2, with 7 bases that match TRBD2. Germline CDR1 KGHDR, CDR2 SFDVKD. The CDR3 has 17 residues.

This clone showed up many times. The V and J genes are TRBV13 and TRBJ2-3; the D gene is possibly TRBD2 (5 bases). The germline V gene encodes CDR1 PRHDT and CDR2 FYEKMQ (reference sequence). V was clipped by 0 bases and J by 11 bases, with 9 bases between them. The CDR3 sequence is 12 residues long. The CDR3: CASSLGGGLQYF. The CDR3 region has the DNA TGTGCCAGCAGCTTAGGTGGCGGGCTGCAGTATTTT.

This clone showed up many times. V gene TRBV20-1 combines with J gene TRBJ2-2, with 12 bases that match TRBD1. Trimming took 6 bases from V and 5 from J; bases not matched to a gene: 10. This CDR3 has 16 residues. CDR1 and CDR2 (germline): DFQATT, SNEGSKA (reference sequence). CDR3 loop: CSAITGTGGRTGELFF. The CDR3 region has the DNA TGCAGTGCCATCACCGGGACAGGGGGCAGGACCGGGGAGCTGTTTTTT.

The genes are TRBV19 and TRBJ2-1; D gene ambiguous. The CDR3 extends over 15 amino acids. Germline CDR1 and CDR2: LNHDA and SQIVND (reference sequence). Trimming took off 4 bases at V and 14 bases at J, with 24 bases between the two ends. The CDR3 region is CASSRPPKTYNKKFF. The CDR3 DNA is TGTGCCAGTAGTAGACCTCCTAAGACCTACAATAAGAAGTTCTTC.

This clone was counted between two and nine times. The J gene is TRBJ2-3, the V gene TRBV28, with D unresolved. With 6 bases removed from V and 4 bases from J, the gap between germline ends came to 23 bases. Germline V CDR1 and CDR2: MDHEN, SYDVKM. This CDR3 is built from 17 residues. CDR3 loop: CASSTAIQRVDPDTQYF. In nucleotides, the CDR3 is TGTGCCAGCAGCACAGCAATCCAACGAGTAGATCCAGATACGCAGTATTTT.

The chain combines TRBV5-1 with TRBJ2-1, with 8 bases matching TRBD1. Germline loops: CDR1 SGHRS, CDR2 YFSETQ. This CDR3 has 13 amino acids. V shed 6 bases, J shed 6 bases, and the junction held 5 bases outside the gene matches. CDR3 in amino acids: CASTATGGNEQFF. For the CDR3, the DNA is TGCGCCAGCACCGCTACAGGGGGCAATGAGCAGTTCTTC.

V is TRBV6-1 and J is TRBJ1-6; 7 nucleotides match TRBD1. Germline values: CDR1 MNHNS, CDR2 SASEGT. The CDR3 is 13 amino acids. The J segment lost 8 bases and the V segment lost 8 bases, leaving 6 bases of the junction unmatched. CDR3 bases: TGTGCCAGCGGTGGACAGGTCGATTCACCCCTCCACTTT. Protein product: CASGGQVDSPLHF.

This clone was observed at least ten times. The V call is TRBV4-3, the J call TRBJ2-4; 9 positions agree with TRBD1. The V and J ends lost 3 bases and 11 bases, in that order; junction bases with no gene match: 8. The CDR3 length is 14 residues. CDR1 is LGHNA and CDR2 is YSLEER in the germline V gene. CDR3 bases: TGCGCCAGCAGCCAGGAGGACAGGGGTGGAGTTCAGTACTTC. This encodes CASSQEDRGGVQYF.

This clone was seen a few times. The J gene is TRBJ1-6, the V gene TRBV19, with D possibly being TRBD1 (5 bases). V shed 7 bases and J shed 5 bases, with 15 bases lying between them. Germline values: CDR1 LNHDA, CDR2 SQIVND (reference sequence). There are 15 residues in the CDR3. CDR3 nucleotides: TGTGCCAGTACCCCACGTTGGGACCATAATTCACCCCTCCACTTT. It specifies CASTPRWDHNSPLHF.